The 9 T cell receptor beta chains in this list originate from one sample, sequenced in a study of cytomegalovirus exposure and HLA in healthy donors. Primers included in the PCR were 60 Vbeta and 13 Jbeta primers. The protocol was immunoSEQ multiplex PCR, while the TCRdb copy is restricted to in-frame clones and leaves out a portion. The sample includes some 150,000 clones, approximately 9% of them seen just once. Sequenced material: PBMCs. The receptors were gathered from a woman in her forties in good health and CMV-seropositive.

This clone was picked up a small number of times. V usage is TRBV2 and J usage is TRBJ1-5, with 7 nucleotides matching TRBD1. The V gene's germline CDR1 is SNHLY and CDR2 FYNNEI. Trimming cost V 1 base and J 5 bases; bases outside gene matches: 2. This CDR3 contains 14 residues. The chain's CDR3 is CASSEGQGDQPQHF. The CDR3 bases are TGTGCCAGCAGTGAAGGACAGGGAGATCAGCCCCAGCATTTT.

J is TRBJ2-1 and V is TRBV7-6; the match to TRBD2 covers 13 bases. This CDR3 comprises 15 residues. Germline-derived CDR1 and CDR2 are SGHVS and FNYEAQ. Trimming cost V 1 base and J 9 bases; bases outside gene matches: 3. The CDR3 protein is CASSLGTSGGIEQFF. The CDR3 coding sequence is TGTGCCAGCAGCTTAGGGACTAGCGGGGGTATTGAGCAGTTCTTC.

This clone was seen a handful of times. The rearrangement links TRBV2 to TRBJ2-5, with 11 bases that match TRBD2. This CDR3 has 14 residues. CDR1 SNHLY and CDR2 FYNNEI come from the germline V gene. The J segment lost 5 bases and the V segment lost 8 bases, leaving 7 bases of the junction unmatched. The CDR3 protein is CASGAGTSGETQYF. The CDR3 region has the DNA TGTGCCAGCGGGGCCGGGACTAGCGGTGAGACCCAGTACTTC.

The chain employs TRBV5-1 and TRBJ1-1; no clear D gene. The germline V and J ends were trimmed by 4 bases and 2 bases, with 18 bases remaining between them. The CDR3 sequence is 16 residues long. The germline V gene has CDR1 SGHRS and CDR2 YFSETQ. The CDR3: CASSPSLDRTNTEAFF. The CDR3 nucleotides are TGCGCCAGCAGCCCCTCCTTGGACCGGACTAACACTGAAGCTTTCTTT.

This chain links TRBV10-3 with TRBJ2-2, with 10 bases identical to TRBD1. This CDR3 spans 18 amino acids. The germline CDR1 and CDR2 sequences are ENHRY and SYGVKD. With 0 bases clipped from V and 2 bases from J, the junction kept 6 bases outside the gene matches. In DNA form, the CDR3 reads TGTGCCATCAGTGAGTCCACCGGGACAGGGGTTAACACCGGGGAGCTGTTTTTT. As protein: CAISESTGTGVNTGELFF.

The gene calls are TRBV7-2 and TRBJ2-7, with 12 bases lining up with TRBD2. Germline values: CDR1 SGHTA, CDR2 FQGNSA. The CDR3 length is 14 residues. V shed 6 bases and J 3 bases; nucleotides not matched to a gene: 3. CDR3 sequence reads: CASSTSGGFYEQYF. DNA of the CDR3: TGTGCCAGCAGTACTAGCGGGGGGTTCTACGAGCAGTACTTC. The full variable domain, completed using reference TRBV7-2 and TRBJ2-7, is GAGVSQSPSNKVTEKGKDVELRCDPISGHTALYWYRQSLGQGLEFLIYFQGNSAPDKSGLPSDRFSAERTGGSVSTLTIQRTQQEDSAVYLCASSTSGGFYEQYFGPGTRLTVT.

In this sample, this clone turned up a few times. This chain connects TRBV5-4 to TRBJ2-2; the match to TRBD1 covers 7 bases. Germline-derived CDR1 and CDR2 are SGHNT and YYREEE (reference sequence). The CDR3 is made up of 16 amino acids. The V and J ends lost 5 bases and 4 bases, in that order; junction bases with no gene match: 11. The CDR3 coding sequence is TGTGCCAGCAGACCAGGGACAGTCGGTACCACCGGGGAGCTGTTTTTT. This sequence encodes CASRPGTVGTTGELFF.

This clone showed up just a few times. The CDR3 DNA follows: TGTGCCAGCAGCATTGGGGGGGCGCGAAATTCACCCCTCCACTTT. It yields the protein CASSIGGARNSPLHF. V gene TRBV5-4 combines with J gene TRBJ1-6, with D possibly matching TRBD1 (6 bases). Germline CDR1 reads SGHNT; CDR2 reads YYREEE (reference sequence). The CDR3 sequence is 15 residues long. V was cut by 4 bases and J by 7 bases, with 15 bases left in between. Together with reference TRBV5-4 and TRBJ1-6, the CDR3 gives the full variable domain: ETGVTQSPTHLIKTRGQQVTLRCSSQSGHNTVSWYQQALGQGPQFIFQYYREEENGRGNFPPRFSGLQFPNYSSELNVNALELDDSALYLCASSIGGARNSPLHFGNGTRLTVT.

The chain uses TRBV11-1 and TRBJ2-7; TRBD2 might be the D (5 bases). Germline CDR1 SGHAT, CDR2 FQDESV (reference sequence). The V end was cut by 4 bases, the J end by 2 bases, with 15 bases between. This CDR3 has 15 amino acids. The CDR3, as DNA: TGTGCCAGCAGCTGGATGGACTCCCAAACCTACGAGCAGTACTTC. It is translated as CASSWMDSQTYEQYF. The full variable domain, completed using reference TRBV11-1 and TRBJ2-7, is EAEVAQSPRYKITEKSQAVAFWCDPISGHATLYWYRQILGQGPELLVQFQDESVVDDSQLPKDRFSAERLKGVDSTLKIQPAELGDSAMYLCASSWMDSQTYEQYFGPGTRLTVT.